This TCR beta chain was captured in a study of T cells in Graves' hyperthyroidism and ophthalmopathy. About the study: Peripheral blood collection took place at initial diagnosis, before any treatment.

The germline V gene has CDR1 MNHEY and CDR2 SVGEGT. CDR3 size: 14 residues. V was pared by 5 bases and J by 0 bases, with 2 bases of the junction left unmatched. Patients aged 18 to 65 had newly diagnosed hyperthyroidism lasting under 2 months. The study based diagnoses on clinical symptoms, serum thyroxine and TRAb, thyroid ultrasound and orbital computed tomography. Template material for amplifying TCR beta CDR3 regions consisted of RNA transcripts. In the first-round RT-PCR of the TCR CDR3, the HTBI primer set was used. TCRdb called the multiplex PCR reads again in MiXCR, with one record for every CDR3 protein. Of under 350,000 distinct CDR3 sequences in the sample, 18% are singletons; the top ten hold approximately 49%.

The clonotype comes from a woman aged 45-65 years with Graves' hyperthyroidism. Sequenced: blood. The chain carries TRBV6-2 or TRBV6-3 and TRBJ1-2; 8 bases fit TRBD1. CDR3 protein: CASSGDRPNYGYTF. CDR3 coding DNA: TGTGCCAGCAGTGGGGACAGGCCTAACTATGGCTACACCTTC.